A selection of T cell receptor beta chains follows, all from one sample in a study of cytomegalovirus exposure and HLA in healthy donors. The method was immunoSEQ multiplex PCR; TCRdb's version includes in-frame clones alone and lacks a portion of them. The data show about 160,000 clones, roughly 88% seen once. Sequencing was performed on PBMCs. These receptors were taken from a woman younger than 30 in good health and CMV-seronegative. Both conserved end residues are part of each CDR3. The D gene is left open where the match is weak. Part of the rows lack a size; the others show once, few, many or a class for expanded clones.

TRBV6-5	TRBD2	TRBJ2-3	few	CASSSPYGGDTQYF	TGTGCCAGCAGTTCCCCGTACGGGGGGGATACGCAGTATTTT
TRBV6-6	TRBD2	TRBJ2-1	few	CASSYSERGREQFF	TGTGCCAGCAGTTACTCGGAGCGGGGTAGGGAGCAGTTCTTC
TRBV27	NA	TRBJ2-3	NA	CANSHRGTDTQYF	TGTGCCAACAGCCACAGGGGCACAGATACGCAGTATTTT
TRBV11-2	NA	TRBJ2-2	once	CASSRNTGELFF	TGTGCCAGCAGTCGGAACACCGGGGAGCTGTTTTTT
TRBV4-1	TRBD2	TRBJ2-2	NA	CASSQEPGGDTGELLF	TGCGCCAGCAGCCAAGAGCCCGGGGGGGACACCGGGGAGCTGCTTTTT
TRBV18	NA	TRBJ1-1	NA	CASSPAGQLNTEAFF	TGTGCCAGCTCACCGGCGGGCCAGCTGAACACTGAAGCTTTCTTT
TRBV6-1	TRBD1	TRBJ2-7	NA	CASSDTGGPYEQYF	TGTGCCAGCAGTGACACAGGGGGCCCCTACGAGCAGTACTTC
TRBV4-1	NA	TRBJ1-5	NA	CASSQAQGGNQPQHF	TGCGCCAGCAGCCAAGCCCAAGGGGGCAATCAGCCCCAGCATTTT
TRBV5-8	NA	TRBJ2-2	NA	CASSSDRPLWELFF	TGTGCCAGCAGCTCTGACAGGCCGTTGTGGGAGCTGTTTTTT
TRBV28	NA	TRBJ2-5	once	CASGAYRGIRETQYF	TGTGCCAGCGGGGCATATAGGGGAATACGAGAGACCCAGTACTTC
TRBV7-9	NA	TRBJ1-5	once	CASSLGFKGHSNQPQHF	TGTGCCAGCAGCTTAGGATTTAAGGGACATTCCAATCAGCCCCAGCATTTT
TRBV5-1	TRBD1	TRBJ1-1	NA	CASRRQGVTEAFF	TGCGCCAGCCGACGACAGGGGGTTACTGAAGCTTTCTTT
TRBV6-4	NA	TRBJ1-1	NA	CASRVQGNTEAFF	TGTGCCAGCAGAGTGCAGGGTAACACTGAAGCTTTCTTT
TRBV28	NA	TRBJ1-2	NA	CASSYGLNYGYTF	TGTGCCAGCAGTTACGGACTTAACTATGGCTACACCTTC
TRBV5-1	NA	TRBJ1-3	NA	CASSTQGLRSGNTIYF	TGCGCCAGCAGCACTCAGGGACTACGCTCTGGAAACACCATATATTTT
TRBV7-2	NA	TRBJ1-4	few	CASSLATGEKLFF	TGTGCCAGCAGCTTGGCAACAGGTGAAAAACTGTTTTTT
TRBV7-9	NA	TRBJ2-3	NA	CASSFTGPPDTQYF	TGTGCCAGCAGCTTCACAGGTCCCCCAGATACGCAGTATTTT
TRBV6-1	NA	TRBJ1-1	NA	CASSEAQAEWAEAFF	TGTGCCAGCAGTGAAGCGCAGGCAGAGTGGGCTGAAGCTTTCTTT
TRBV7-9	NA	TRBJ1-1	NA	CASSLALGRSTEAFF	TGTGCCAGCAGCTTAGCGTTGGGGAGATCCACTGAAGCTTTCTTT
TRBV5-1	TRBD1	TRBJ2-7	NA	CASSARQGASEQYF	TGCGCCAGCAGCGCCAGACAGGGGGCGAGCGAGCAGTACTTC
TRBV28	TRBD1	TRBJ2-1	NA	CASSPRGTGVVNEQFF	TGTGCCAGCAGCCCGAGGGGGACAGGGGTGGTCAATGAGCAGTTCTTC
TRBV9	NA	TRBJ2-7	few	CASSVGALFPYEQYF	TGTGCCAGCAGCGTAGGCGCCCTATTCCCGTACGAGCAGTACTTC
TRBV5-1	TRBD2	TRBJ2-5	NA	CASSYSGGSEETQYF	TGCGCCAGCAGCTACTCGGGGGGATCTGAAGAGACCCAGTACTTC
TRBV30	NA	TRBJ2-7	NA	CAWSLWDTTYEQYF	TGTGCCTGGAGTCTCTGGGACACAACCTACGAGCAGTACTTC
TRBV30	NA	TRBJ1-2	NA	CALDSFYGYTF	TGTGCCCTAGACAGTTTCTATGGCTACACCTTC
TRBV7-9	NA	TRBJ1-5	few	CASSLSSSQPQHF	TGTGCCAGCAGCTTAAGTAGTTCTCAGCCCCAGCATTTT
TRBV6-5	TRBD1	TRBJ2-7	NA	CASSRHRGPLEQYF	TGTGCCAGCAGCCGTCACAGGGGGCCCCTGGAGCAGTACTTC
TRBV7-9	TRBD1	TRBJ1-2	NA	CASRQDRASYGYTF	TGTGCCAGCAGGCAAGACAGGGCTTCCTATGGCTACACCTTC
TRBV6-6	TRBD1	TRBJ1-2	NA	CASTPGQVRGYTF	TGTGCCAGCACCCCCGGACAGGTCCGCGGCTACACCTTC
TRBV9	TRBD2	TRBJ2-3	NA	CASSVEWRGGPDTQYF	TGTGCCAGCAGCGTAGAATGGCGGGGGGGTCCAGATACGCAGTATTTT
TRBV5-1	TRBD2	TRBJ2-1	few	CASSLSGVNEQFF	TGCGCCAGCAGCTTGAGCGGGGTCAATGAGCAGTTCTTC
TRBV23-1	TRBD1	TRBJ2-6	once	CASSQYRGHGANVLTF	TGCGCCAGCAGTCAGTACAGGGGGCATGGGGCCAACGTCCTGACTTTC
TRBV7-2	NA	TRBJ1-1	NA	CASSPRGGRFTEAFF	TGTGCCAGCAGCCCAAGGGGGGGAAGGTTTACTGAAGCTTTCTTT
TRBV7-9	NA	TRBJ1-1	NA	CASSLAIVGGFSTEAFF	TGTGCCAGCAGCCTGGCGATTGTTGGGGGCTTTTCTACTGAAGCTTTCTTT
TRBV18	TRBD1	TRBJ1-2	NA	CASSPRISFDREGYTF	TGTGCCAGCTCACCACGGATTTCATTCGACAGGGAGGGCTACACCTTC
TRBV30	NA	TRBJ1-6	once	CAWSQGRSPLHF	TGTGCCTGGAGTCAGGGGAGATCACCCCTCCACTTT
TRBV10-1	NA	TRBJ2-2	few	CASSELTGELFF	TGCGCCAGCAGTGAGTTAACCGGGGAGCTGTTTTTT
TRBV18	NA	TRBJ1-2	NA	CASSPRAGPGYGYTF	TGTGCCAGCTCACCGAGGGCAGGACCTGGCTATGGCTACACCTTC
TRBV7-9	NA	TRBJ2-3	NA	CASSSSDRIGDTQYF	TGTGCCAGCAGCTCGTCCGACAGAATAGGGGATACGCAGTATTTT
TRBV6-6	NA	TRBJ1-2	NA	CASSYGGGYGYTF	TGTGCCAGCAGTTACGGGGGAGGCTATGGCTACACCTTC
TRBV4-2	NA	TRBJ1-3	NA	CASSQGSRVGNTIYF	TGTGCCAGCAGCCAAGGCTCCAGGGTTGGAAACACCATATATTTT
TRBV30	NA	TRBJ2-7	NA	CAWSGWRGLSDEQYF	TGTGCCTGGAGTGGTTGGAGGGGGCTATCCGACGAGCAGTACTTC
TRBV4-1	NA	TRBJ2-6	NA	CASSLAISGANVLTF	TGCGCCAGCAGCCTCGCTATCTCTGGGGCCAACGTCCTGACTTTC
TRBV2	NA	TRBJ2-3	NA	CASSNAGASTDTQYF	TGTGCCAGCAGTAACGCAGGGGCTAGCACAGATACGCAGTATTTT
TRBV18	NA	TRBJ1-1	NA	CASSTQGMNTEAFF	TGTGCCAGCTCAACTCAGGGGATGAACACTGAAGCTTTCTTT